This TCR beta chain originates from a study of cytomegalovirus exposure and HLA in healthy donors (dated 2017 in TCRdb). Broadly, across the study: According to a later analysis, the 120 or so validation repertoires were produced on the same platform as the roughly 720 repertoires of the first cohort. The study aimed to test whether cataloging public T cell receptors could reveal signatures of past pathogen exposure. A separate validation cohort of some 130 different subjects was used in addition to the roughly 620-subject first cohort. High-throughput TCR immunosequencing, statistical association of individual TCRs with disease status, and machine learning were combined to predict cytomegalovirus infection status.

Overall study outcomes, separate from this receptor: A later analysis lacked HLA typing for the validation cohort, so it scored co-occurrence in that cohort across all 120 or so repertoires. Cytomegalovirus status was reported to be diagnosed by the classifier with high specificity and sensitivity in both the original and validation cohorts. The authors suggested that the approach could potentially be extended to other disease states and immunological phenotypes. Most TCR sequences were observed very rarely across donors, whereas some public TCRs were present in many individuals. The study listed 164 TCR beta chains as associated with cytomegalovirus. A later analysis found that TCRs clustered in the first cohort also tended to co-occur in the 120 validation repertoires, with 94% of cluster scores above 0. In vitro tests confirmed that a few of the cytomegalovirus-associated TCR beta chains recognize cytomegalovirus antigens.

The donors were included in the validation cohort of over a hundred subjects, a group kept apart from the roughly 700-subject first cohort. Preparation of the library involved the immunoSEQ multiplex PCR assay. Under the source paper's analysis protocol: A statistical classification framework was built for diagnosing cytomegalovirus status from the catalog of TCR beta chain sequences. This is the immuneACCESS table as TCRdb keeps it, with only in-frame sequences that have V and J called. A part of the clones is gone; compared with another copy, unresolved V genes explain less than half, and the rest is unexplained. V and J calls and clone size follow that table, whereas D and trimming were derived from the DNA. This sample lists approximately 70,000 clones; roughly 94% were detected once. Approximately 0.59% of the sample belongs to the ten largest clones. In regard to this clone: What this receptor recognizes is not known. Per-base qualities were not stored, and no clone one base away is much larger.

This clonotype was sampled from a woman between 18 and 29 years old in good health and CMV-seronegative. The specimen sequenced was PBMCs.

The CDR3 protein sequence reads: CASNPPRLAGEDTQYF. The nucleotides are TGTGCCAGCAACCCCCCCCGGCTAGCGGGGGAGGATACGCAGTATTTT. This sequence uses TRBV7-9 and TRBJ2-3; the central 10 bases match TRBD2. The CDR3, cysteine through phenylalanine, is 16 amino acids long. Here the CDR3 DNA is all that survives: 48 bases in frame from base 1. Relative to germline, V is missing 7 bases and J is missing 6 bases, with 13 bases of the junction outside any gene match. CDR1 and CDR2, per the germline V gene (reference sequence), are SEHNR and FQNEAQ. This CDR3, with the reference TRBV7-9 and TRBJ2-3 proteins standing in past its ends, gives the full variable domain DTGVSQNPRHKITKRGQNVTFRCDPISEHNRLYWYRQTLGQGPEFLTYFQNEAQLEKSRLLSDRFSAERPKGSFSTLEIQRTEQGDSAMYLCASNPPRLAGEDTQYFGPGTRLTVL.